A selection of T cell receptor beta chains follows, all from one sample in a study of cytomegalovirus exposure and HLA in healthy donors. Profiled with immunoSEQ multiplex PCR; TCRdb holds only in-frame clones, not every one. The data contain some 150,000 clones, 60% to 80% of them singletons. Input material: PBMCs. These receptors came from a male donor in good health and CMV-seronegative. Each CDR3 is given with its conserved first and last residue. D genes are given only for firm matches. Clone size appears in some rows only: once, few, many, or a class for an expanded clone.

size: NA; V: TRBV5-1; D: NA; J: TRBJ2-3; CDR3: CASTRGDTQYF; DNA: TGCGCCAGCACTAGGGGTGATACGCAGTATTTT
size: NA; V: TRBV6-6; D: NA; J: TRBJ1-1; CDR3: CASTLVAGNTEAFF; DNA: TGTGCCAGCACCCTCGTAGCCGGGAACACTGAAGCTTTCTTT
size: NA; V: TRBV29-1; D: NA; J: TRBJ1-2; CDR3: CSVFFQDKDGNYGYTF; DNA: TGCAGCGTTTTCTTCCAGGACAAGGACGGTAACTATGGCTACACCTTC
size: NA; V: TRBV6-5; D: TRBD1; J: TRBJ2-4; CDR3: CASSRQGAAKNIQYF; DNA: TGTGCCAGCAGTCGACAGGGGGCGGCCAAAAACATTCAGTACTTC
size: NA; V: TRBV6-5; D: NA; J: TRBJ2-7; CDR3: CASSYSGTTYEQYF; DNA: TGTGCCAGCAGTTACTCCGGGACAACCTACGAGCAGTACTTC
size: NA; V: TRBV28; D: NA; J: TRBJ1-6; CDR3: CASRPGQLLNSPLHF; DNA: TGTGCCAGCAGACCGGGACAACTGCTTAATTCACCCCTCCACTTT
size: once; V: TRBV28; D: NA; J: TRBJ1-1; CDR3: CASNGNTEAFF; DNA: TGTGCCAGCAACGGGAACACTGAAGCTTTCTTT
size: NA; V: TRBV7-7; D: NA; J: TRBJ2-1; CDR3: CASSLNSGTEQFF; DNA: TGTGCTAGCAGCTTAAATTCGGGTACTGAGCAGTTCTTC
size: NA; V: TRBV5-4; D: NA; J: TRBJ2-3; CDR3: CASSSQFGVDTQYF; DNA: TGTGCCAGCAGCTCCCAGTTCGGGGTAGATACGCAGTATTTT
size: NA; V: TRBV14; D: NA; J: TRBJ1-2; CDR3: CASSQGDIQNYGYTF; DNA: TGTGCCAGCAGCCAAGGGGACATTCAAAACTATGGCTACACCTTC
size: NA; V: TRBV20-1; D: NA; J: TRBJ2-5; CDR3: CSAINQETQYF; DNA: TGCAGTGCTATCAACCAAGAGACCCAGTACTTC
size: few; V: TRBV18; D: NA; J: TRBJ1-5; CDR3: CASSPVTGNSNQPQHF; DNA: TGTGCCAGCTCACCGGTTACGGGTAATAGCAATCAGCCCCAGCATTTT
size: NA; V: TRBV10-1; D: TRBD2; J: TRBJ2-7; CDR3: CASSESQREGDEQYF; DNA: TGCGCCAGCAGTGAGTCGCAGCGGGAGGGCGACGAGCAGTACTTC
size: NA; V: TRBV15; D: NA; J: TRBJ2-1; CDR3: CATSRDRTGIYNEQFF; DNA: TGTGCCACCAGCAGAGATCGAACAGGGATCTACAATGAGCAGTTCTTC
size: NA; V: TRBV9; D: NA; J: TRBJ2-7; CDR3: CASSVGGESDYEQYF; DNA: TGTGCCAGCAGCGTAGGTGGAGAGTCGGACTACGAGCAGTACTTC
size: NA; V: TRBV14; D: NA; J: TRBJ1-1; CDR3: CASSLNRVTEAFF; DNA: TGTGCCAGCAGCCTAAACAGGGTTACTGAAGCTTTCTTT
size: NA; V: TRBV9; D: TRBD1; J: TRBJ2-4; CDR3: CASSASGTGVAKNIQYF; DNA: TGTGCCAGCAGCGCCAGCGGGACAGGGGTAGCCAAAAACATTCAGTACTTC
size: NA; V: TRBV4-2; D: NA; J: TRBJ1-2; CDR3: CASSQDPGLVRSYTF; DNA: TGTGCCAGCAGCCAAGATCCAGGGCTTGTGCGAAGCTACACCTTC
size: NA; V: TRBV6-5; D: TRBD1; J: TRBJ2-7; CDR3: CASSFSTGAYEQYF; DNA: TGTGCCAGCAGTTTCTCGACAGGGGCCTACGAGCAGTACTTC
size: once; V: TRBV18; D: TRBD2; J: TRBJ2-2; CDR3: CASSPASGNTGELFF; DNA: TGTGCCAGCTCCCCCGCTAGCGGGAACACCGGGGAGCTGTTTTTT
size: NA; V: TRBV6-5; D: NA; J: TRBJ2-5; CDR3: CASSYSAGLQETQYF; DNA: TGTGCCAGCAGTTACTCGGCAGGCCTTCAAGAGACCCAGTACTTC
size: NA; V: TRBV6-5; D: NA; J: TRBJ2-7; CDR3: CASSYTPGSYEQYF; DNA: TGTGCCAGCAGTTACACGCCAGGTTCCTACGAGCAGTACTTC
size: NA; V: TRBV5-1; D: NA; J: TRBJ2-7; CDR3: CASSLTGEDYEQYF; DNA: TGCGCCAGCAGCTTGACAGGGGAGGATTACGAGCAGTACTTC
size: NA; V: TRBV9; D: NA; J: TRBJ1-3; CDR3: CASSVGAQGPGNTIYF; DNA: TGTGCCAGCAGCGTAGGGGCCCAGGGCCCTGGAAACACCATATATTTT
size: NA; V: TRBV7-7; D: NA; J: TRBJ2-1; CDR3: CASSPGDPGSEQFF; DNA: TGTGCCAGCAGCCCCGGCGACCCGGGGAGTGAGCAGTTCTTC
size: NA; V: TRBV5-1; D: TRBD2; J: TRBJ2-1; CDR3: CASSSRLAGGFNNEQFF; DNA: TGCGCCAGCAGCTCGCGACTAGCGGGAGGGTTTAACAATGAGCAGTTCTTC
size: NA; V: TRBV7-9; D: NA; J: TRBJ2-2; CDR3: CASSLAGGTGELFF; DNA: TGTGCCAGCAGCTTAGCGGGCGGGACCGGGGAGCTGTTTTTT
size: NA; V: TRBV10-3; D: TRBD1; J: TRBJ1-5; CDR3: CAIGPDRGSQPQHF; DNA: TGTGCCATCGGCCCGGACAGGGGGAGTCAGCCCCAGCATTTT
size: few; V: TRBV5-1; D: NA; J: TRBJ2-7; CDR3: CASSLEGGTSWREQYF; DNA: TGCGCCAGCAGCTTGGAAGGTGGTACTAGCTGGCGCGAGCAGTACTTC
size: few; V: TRBV6-1; D: TRBD2; J: TRBJ2-7; CDR3: CASSDGGGYEQYF; DNA: TGTGCCAGCAGTGATGGGGGGGGCTACGAGCAGTACTTC
size: NA; V: TRBV7-2; D: TRBD2; J: TRBJ2-2; CDR3: CASSLDSGLAVAGELFF; DNA: TGTGCCAGCAGCTTAGACTCCGGGCTAGCGGTAGCCGGGGAGCTGTTTTTT
size: few; V: TRBV15; D: NA; J: TRBJ2-7; CDR3: CATAPGGTTYEQYF; DNA: TGTGCCACCGCCCCGGGCGGGACCACCTACGAGCAGTACTTC
size: NA; V: TRBV10-3; D: TRBD2; J: TRBJ2-1; CDR3: CASGERGGSVEQFF; DNA: TGTGCCTCGGGGGAGCGGGGGGGCTCAGTTGAGCAGTTCTTC
size: NA; V: TRBV7-3; D: NA; J: TRBJ2-1; CDR3: CASSYEPGGREQFF; DNA: TGTGCCAGCAGCTACGAACCTGGAGGGAGAGAGCAGTTCTTC
size: few; V: TRBV5-6; D: NA; J: TRBJ2-5; CDR3: CASSRTAEGTQYF; DNA: TGTGCCAGCAGCCGGACAGCCGAGGGGACCCAGTACTTC
size: once; V: TRBV5-1; D: NA; J: TRBJ2-7; CDR3: CASSRLGGTYEQYF; DNA: TGCGCCAGCAGCAGGCTAGGGGGAACCTACGAGCAGTACTTC
size: NA; V: TRBV7-9; D: TRBD2; J: TRBJ2-1; CDR3: CASSPFIGRANEQFF; DNA: TGTGCCAGCAGCCCCTTTATCGGGAGGGCCAATGAGCAGTTCTTC
size: NA; V: TRBV6-5; D: NA; J: TRBJ2-7; CDR3: CASSYSFGGGEQYF; DNA: TGTGCCAGCAGTTACTCTTTTGGGGGCGGCGAGCAGTACTTC
size: NA; V: TRBV6-1; D: NA; J: TRBJ1-2; CDR3: CASFDTYGYTF; DNA: TGTGCCAGCTTCGACACCTATGGCTACACCTTC
size: NA; V: TRBV2; D: NA; J: TRBJ2-3; CDR3: CASRLAGASTDTQYF; DNA: TGTGCCAGCAGGTTGGCGGGTGCTAGCACAGATACGCAGTATTTT
size: NA; V: TRBV7-2; D: TRBD1; J: TRBJ2-7; CDR3: CASSLDLDRGHSYEQYF; DNA: TGTGCCAGCAGCTTAGATCTGGACAGGGGCCACTCCTACGAGCAGTACTTC
size: NA; V: TRBV9; D: TRBD1; J: TRBJ1-1; CDR3: CASSVTGRANTEAFF; DNA: TGTGCCAGCAGCGTGACAGGGAGAGCGAACACTGAAGCTTTCTTT
size: NA; V: TRBV9; D: NA; J: TRBJ2-7; CDR3: CASSPNLESLEQYF; DNA: TGTGCCAGCAGCCCGAACCTAGAAAGCCTCGAGCAGTACTTC
size: NA; V: TRBV9; D: NA; J: TRBJ2-2; CDR3: CASSVGGSVTGELFF; DNA: TGTGCCAGCAGCGTAGGTGGGAGCGTCACCGGGGAGCTGTTTTTT
size: many; V: TRBV11-3; D: TRBD2; J: TRBJ2-3; CDR3: CASSLSAQTSGKDTQYF; DNA: TGTGCCAGCAGCTTATCCGCCCAGACTAGCGGGAAAGATACGCAGTATTTT